This TCR beta chain appears in the sequencing data of a study of CD8+ T cells in alopecia areata. TCR sequencing used cDNA made by reverse transcription of extracted RNA. TCRdb keeps only in-frame clones here, not all; method: immunoSEQ multiplex PCR. Of about 220,000 clones in the sample, around 57% were seen once. Treatment defined: oral pan-JAK inhibitor, 5-10 mg twice daily. Study-wide results and caveats: Normal scalp showed lower clonality than lesional scalp, especially alopecia totalis/universalis.

With regard to this clone: The antigen is unknown.

This TCR came from a human donor with alopecia areata. The specimen was CD4+ T cells sorted from blood, collected at week 4, from a patient treated with tofacitinib.

The CDR3, as DNA: TGTGCCAGCAGCTTAGGGGGGACAGCCTCTGGAAACACCATATATTTT. Amino acid sequence: CASSLGGTASGNTIYF. The chain carries TRBV7-2 and TRBJ1-3; 7 nucleotides agree with TRBD1. V was pared by 1 base and J by 0 bases, with 3 bases of the junction left unmatched. This CDR3 has 16 amino acids. CDR1 SGHTA and CDR2 FQGNSA come from the germline V gene.